Included here is one T cell receptor beta chain sequence, with context. Its antigen is not identified. CDR1 SGHDT and CDR2 YYEEEE come from the germline V gene. This CDR3 spans 17 amino acids. V gave up 5 bases and J gave up 5 bases, with 23 bases separating them. The data were obtained in a study of T cells in localized non-small cell lung cancer. Findings and caveats of the study: Analysis by sequencing included only one tumor region, so heterogeneity remains possible. Adjacent uninvolved lung had the highest clonality, suggesting focused antigen responses.

The method was immunoSEQ multiplex PCR; TCRdb's version includes in-frame clones alone and lacks a portion of them. Found here are roughly 30,000 clones, 92% of them singletons; the top ten hold about 4.4%. The receptor comes from a woman aged 35-75 years with stage III lung adenocarcinoma. The sample was peripheral blood mononuclear cells, taken before any cancer treatment. The V call is TRBV5-6, the J call TRBJ2-1; TRBD1 or TRBD2 may be the D gene (6 bases each). CDR3: CASRSRKGGIKNNEQFF. The CDR3, as DNA: TGTGCCAGCAGATCCCGGAAGGGGGGAATCAAGAACAATGAGCAGTTCTTC.